The clone carrying this T cell receptor beta chain was observed at least ten times. Germline trimming cut 1 base from V and 9 bases from J; bases unmatched to any gene: 3. This CDR3 is 13 amino acids long. Per germline, CDR1 LNHDA and CDR2 SQIVND (reference sequence). TCRdb processed the reads anew with MiXCR; each CDR3 protein has one entry. The sample has under 95,000 distinct CDR3 sequences; more than 3% are singletons. This specimen comes from a study of T cell repertoires in cytomegalovirus infection. Study background: An indication of both CMV infection and matching HLA type came from public TCR beta signatures.

This chain links TRBV19 with TRBJ2-1; 7 positions match TRBD2. The specimen was PBMCs. The TCR comes from a human donor in good health (CMV status not recorded). Some clones in this sample may be carry-over from other donors' samples. The CDR3 loop is CASSIAAGVEQFF. The CDR3 DNA is TGTGCCAGTAGTATAGCGGCGGGGGTTGAGCAGTTCTTC. Based on the CDR3 plus reference TRBV19 and TRBJ2-1, the full variable domain is DGGITQSPKYLFRKEGQNVTLSCEQNLNHDAMYWYRQDPGQGLRLIYYSQIVNDFQKGDIAEGYSVSREKKESFPLTVTSAQKNPTAFYLCASSIAAGVEQFFGPGTRLTVL.